This T cell receptor beta chain was documented in a study of response to subunit inactivated influenza vaccine. MiXCR was run by TCRdb on the RT-PCR reads, yielding one entry per CDR3 protein. There are about 570,000 distinct CDR3 sequences in the sample; approximately 10% occur only once, and about 10% lies in the top ten. The CDR3 has 13 residues. V was pared by 1 base and J by 4 bases, with 8 bases between. Another study also made use of these data, one on T cells expressing NK-cell markers. From that report: 5'RACE template switching built TCR beta cDNA with unique molecular identifiers. Seropositivity for HCMV was found in seven of the eight sequenced donors, with one seronegative. Six donors carried dominant NKG2C+ clonotypes that made up roughly 1.0-7.5% of their CD8+ T cells. Leadership of the CD3+CD56-NKG2C+ fraction also belonged to these clonotypes in several donors.

This sequence originates from a man in his fifties who received an inactivated influenza vaccine. This specimen consisted of PBMCs from blood, obtained on the day of vaccination. The chain links TRBV12-3 or TRBV12-4 to TRBJ2-7; D gene unclear. The CDR3 nucleotides read TGTGCCAGCAGTTTAGTTGCCCTATACGAGCAGTACTTC. As protein: CASSLVALYEQYF.